Listed here are 7 T cell receptor beta chains from one sample, sequenced in a study of blood T cell repertoires in COVID-19. Some clones are missing from TCRdb's copy, which holds only in-frame ones; the method was immunoSEQ multiplex PCR. Among 75,000 to 90,000 clones listed, around four fifths were seen once. Sequenced material: peripheral blood. These TCRs come from an elderly man with active or convalescent COVID-19.

The rearrangement uses TRBV7-9 and TRBJ1-5; a possible D gene is TRBD1 (6 bases). CDR1 and CDR2 from the germline V gene are SEHNR and FQNEAQ (reference sequence). V lost 6 bases and J lost 1, with 16 bases in between. CDR3 length: 16 amino acids. This CDR3 is CASSYQGTASNQPQHF. The CDR3 DNA sequence: TGTGCCAGCAGTTACCAGGGGACCGCAAGCAATCAGCCCCAGCATTTT.

The genes are TRBV7-8 and TRBJ2-5, with D unclear. The CDR3 consists of 14 residues. V dropped 5 bases and J dropped 2 bases, with 12 bases sitting between them. CDR1 and CDR2 from the germline V gene are SGHVS and FQNEAQ. CDR3 sequence reads: CASSLPPAQETQYF. The CDR3 nucleotides are TGTGCCAGCAGCCTCCCCCCAGCGCAAGAGACCCAGTACTTC.

The chain joins TRBV12-3 or TRBV12-4 to TRBJ1-1, with D unclear. This CDR3 contains 12 residues. V lost 4 bases, J lost 8 bases, and 11 bases lay in between. CDR3 nucleotide sequence: TGTGCCAGCAGTTCCCCATTGGCCGAAGCTTTCTTT. This translates into CASSSPLAEAFF.

This chain uses TRBV5-1 with TRBJ2-3, with D possibly TRBD2 on 6 matching bases. Germline-derived CDR1 and CDR2 are SGHRS and YFSETQ. Trimming shortened V by 4 bases and J by 2 bases, and 14 bases separated the two germline ends. This CDR3 has 15 residues. CDR3: CASSLEGTDTDTQYF. CDR3 DNA: TGCGCCAGCAGCCTGGAGGGGACTGACACAGATACGCAGTATTTT.

V usage is TRBV18 and J usage is TRBJ1-4; no firm D call. Trimming took off 1 base at V and 0 bases at J, with 6 bases between the two ends. The CDR3 runs to 15 residues. From germline, CDR1 is KGHSH and CDR2 LQKENI. Written as DNA, the CDR3 is TGTGCCAGCTCACCACTGGCTGCAACTAATGAAAAACTGTTTTTT. Residues: CASSPLAATNEKLFF.

The chain is built from TRBV2 and TRBJ2-2, with TRBD1 matching over 8 bases. J gave up 6 bases and V 5 bases, and 8 bases lay outside the gene matches. CDR1 is SNHLY, CDR2 FYNNEI, per germline. The CDR3 is 15 amino acids. This chain's CDR3 is CASSPGQGGAGELFF. The CDR3 DNA reads as TGTGCCAGCAGTCCAGGACAGGGTGGTGCCGGGGAGCTGTTTTTT.

The CDR3 DNA follows: TGTGCCAGCGATACCGGGACAGGGCACTATGGCTACACCTTC. Its translation: CASDTGTGHYGYTF. V is TRBV18 and J is TRBJ1-2, with 9 nucleotides matching TRBD1. Germline values: CDR1 KGHSH, CDR2 LQKENI. V lost 8 bases, J lost 3 bases, and 7 bases stayed unmatched. The CDR3 is made up of 14 amino acids.